This TCR beta chain appears in the sequencing data of a study of blood T cell repertoires in COVID-19. Study-level background: The origin of the acute and convalescent COVID-19 samples was the United States, Italy and Spain. T cells, B-cell-depleted T cells, or PBMCs supplied cDNA or gDNA.

V lost 3 bases and J lost 10; bases outside the gene matches: 7. Germline CDR1 is SGHVS and CDR2 is FQNEAQ. The CDR3 is 15 amino acids. In the source study's methods: Amplifying reference gene primers gave estimates of nucleated cell counts. Sequencing used immunoSEQ multiplex PCR; TCRdb keeps in-frame clones, though not all of them. V and J calls and clone size are copied from that table; D and trimming were computed from the DNA. The table has some 200,000 clones, approximately 82% seen once. This receptor was identified in a man between 45 and 60 years old with active or convalescent COVID-19. Material for sequencing was peripheral blood. The V and J genes are TRBV7-8 and TRBJ1-6, with 9 bases fitting TRBD1. The CDR3 nucleotides are TGTGCCAGCAGCTTGGGACAGGGACGGGGCTCACCCCTCCACTTT. This gives the protein CASSLGQGRGSPLHF.